This TCR beta chain originates from a study of identical twins. At least ten counts were recorded for this clonotype. Its target is not known. Template switching added a universal primer site, and cDNA bore unique molecular identifiers. One entry per CDR3 protein results from TCRdb running MiXCR on the 5' RACE reads. Of some 560,000 distinct CDR3 sequences listed, 9% to 10% are singletons. CDR3 length: 13 amino acids. CDR1 is MNHEY, CDR2 SVGEGT, per germline. V shed 6 bases, J shed 9 bases, and the junction held 7 bases outside the gene matches. Overall study results and limits: The study found that models underestimated out-of-frame TCR alpha sharing in monozygotic twins.

Everyone who donated was a healthy Caucasian. The same data also went into a second study, on yellow fever vaccine responses in identical twins. According to that study: Twins reportedly had a vaccine T cell response that seemed partly convergent, partly personalized.

Sequences were obtained from PBMCs. The sequence was obtained from a woman in her late teens or twenties in good health. The chain combines TRBV6-2 or TRBV6-3 with TRBJ2-1; 8 bases agree with TRBD2. The CDR3 reads CASSYILAGEQFF. Written as DNA, the CDR3 is TGTGCCAGCAGCTACATTCTAGCGGGTGAGCAGTTCTTC.